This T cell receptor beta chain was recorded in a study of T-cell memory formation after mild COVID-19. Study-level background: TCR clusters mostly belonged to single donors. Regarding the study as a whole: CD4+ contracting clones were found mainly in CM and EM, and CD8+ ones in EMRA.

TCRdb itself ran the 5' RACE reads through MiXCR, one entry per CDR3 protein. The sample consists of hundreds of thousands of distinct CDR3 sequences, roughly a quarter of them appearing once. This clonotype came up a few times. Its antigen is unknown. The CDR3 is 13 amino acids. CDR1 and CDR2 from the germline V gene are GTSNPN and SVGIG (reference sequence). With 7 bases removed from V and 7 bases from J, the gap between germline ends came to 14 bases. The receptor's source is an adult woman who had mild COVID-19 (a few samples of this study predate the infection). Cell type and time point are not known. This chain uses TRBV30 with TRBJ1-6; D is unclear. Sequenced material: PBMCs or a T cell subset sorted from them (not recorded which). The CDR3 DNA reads TGTGCCTCCTCCGTTGGCACAAATTCACCCCTCCACTTT. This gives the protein CASSVGTNSPLHF.